The T cell receptor beta chain under discussion was sequenced for a study of cytomegalovirus exposure and HLA in healthy donors. Some clones are missing from TCRdb's copy, which holds only in-frame ones; the method was immunoSEQ multiplex PCR. The sample includes some 260,000 clones, roughly 87% of them seen just once. V shed 1 base and J 1 base; nucleotides not matched to a gene: 2. The germline V gene encodes CDR1 MNHEY and CDR2 SMNVEV (reference sequence). The CDR3 has 16 residues. This receptor was identified in a young woman in good health and CMV-seronegative. The chain is built from TRBV27 and TRBJ2-2, with 8 bases matching TRBD2. Sequenced sample: PBMCs. The CDR3 sequence is CASSLLAGRNTGELFF. The CDR3 DNA sequence: TGTGCCAGCAGTTTATTAGCGGGAAGGAACACCGGGGAGCTGTTTTTT.